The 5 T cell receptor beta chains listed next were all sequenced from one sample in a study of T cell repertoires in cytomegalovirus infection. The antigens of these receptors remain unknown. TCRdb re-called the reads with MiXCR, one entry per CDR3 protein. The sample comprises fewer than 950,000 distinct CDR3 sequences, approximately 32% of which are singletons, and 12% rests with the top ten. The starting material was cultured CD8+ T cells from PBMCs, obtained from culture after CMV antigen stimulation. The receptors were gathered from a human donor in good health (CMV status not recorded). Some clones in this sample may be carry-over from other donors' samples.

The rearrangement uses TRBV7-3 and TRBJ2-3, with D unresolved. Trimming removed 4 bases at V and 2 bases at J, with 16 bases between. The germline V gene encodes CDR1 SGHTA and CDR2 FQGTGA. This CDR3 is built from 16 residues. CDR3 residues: CASSSYGALATDTQYF. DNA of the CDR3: TGTGCCAGCAGCTCGTACGGTGCCCTGGCCACAGATACGCAGTATTTT.

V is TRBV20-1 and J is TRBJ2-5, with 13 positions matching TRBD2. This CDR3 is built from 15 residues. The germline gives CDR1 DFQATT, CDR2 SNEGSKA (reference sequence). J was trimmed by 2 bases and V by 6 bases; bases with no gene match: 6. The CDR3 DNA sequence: TGCAGTGCGCCGACTAGCGGGGGGCCTCAAGAGACCCAGTACTTC. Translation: CSAPTSGGPQETQYF.

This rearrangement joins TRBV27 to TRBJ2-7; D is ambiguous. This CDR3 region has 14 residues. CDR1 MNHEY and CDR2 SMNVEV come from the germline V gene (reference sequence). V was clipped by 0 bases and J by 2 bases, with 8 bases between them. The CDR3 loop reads CASSLSRQTYEQYF. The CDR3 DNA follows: TGTGCCAGCAGTTTATCGCGCCAGACCTACGAGCAGTACTTC.

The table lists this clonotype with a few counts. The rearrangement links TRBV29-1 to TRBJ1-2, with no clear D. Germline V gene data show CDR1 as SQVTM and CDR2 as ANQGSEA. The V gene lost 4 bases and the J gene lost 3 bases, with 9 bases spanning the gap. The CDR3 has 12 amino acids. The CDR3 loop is CSVGDEYYGYTF. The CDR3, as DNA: TGCAGCGTTGGAGACGAGTACTATGGCTACACCTTC. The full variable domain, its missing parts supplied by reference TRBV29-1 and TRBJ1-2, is SAVISQKPSRDICQRGTSLTIQCQVDSQVTMMFWYRQQPGQSLTLIATANQGSEATYESGFVIDKFPISRPNLTFSTLTVSNMSPEDSSIYLCSVGDEYYGYTFGSGTRLTVV.

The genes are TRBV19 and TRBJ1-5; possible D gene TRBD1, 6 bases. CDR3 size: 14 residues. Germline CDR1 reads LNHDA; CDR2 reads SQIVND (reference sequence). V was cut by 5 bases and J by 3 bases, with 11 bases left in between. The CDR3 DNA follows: TGTGCCAGTAGTTGGACAGCGGACAATCAGCCCCAGCATTTT. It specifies CASSWTADNQPQHF.